Listed here are 30 T cell receptor beta chains from one sample, sequenced in a study of radiotherapy plus CTLA-4 blockade in lung cancer. Some clones are missing from TCRdb's copy, which holds only in-frame ones; the method was immunoSEQ multiplex PCR. This sample carries 45,000 to 60,000 clones, 75% to 80% of them seen once, and the ten largest clones take 2% to 3%. The material was peripheral blood, obtained from a patient treated with radiotherapy plus ipilimumab. The receptor set was obtained from a human donor with non-small cell lung cancer whose response to radiotherapy plus ipilimumab could not be evaluated.

The J gene is TRBJ2-1, the V gene TRBV19, with D perhaps matching TRBD1 (6 bases). Trimming took off 4 bases at V and 3 bases at J, with 19 bases between the two ends. Germline CDR1 and CDR2: LNHDA and SQIVND (reference sequence). The CDR3 contains 17 residues. CDR3: CASSTADSPLSYNEQFF. In DNA form, the CDR3 reads TGTGCCAGTAGTACCGCGGACAGCCCTCTGAGCTACAATGAGCAGTTCTTC.

The rearrangement uses TRBV28 and TRBJ1-1; perhaps TRBD1 as D (5 bases). The CDR3 has 15 residues. Germline lookup yields CDR1 MDHEN and CDR2 SYDVKM. The V gene lost 3 bases and the J gene lost 1 base, with 12 bases spanning the gap. The DNA of the CDR3 is TGTGCCAGCAGTTTGGGGGGGGTCCAGAACACTGAAGCTTTCTTT. Translating gives CASSLGGVQNTEAFF.

The chain carries TRBV28 and TRBJ2-7, with D maybe TRBD2 (7 bases). V was shortened by 6 bases and J by 9 bases, with 18 bases between the two germline ends. Germline-derived CDR1 and CDR2 are MDHEN and SYDVKM. CDR3 length: 13 residues. The CDR3 DNA follows: TGTGCCAGCAGGCTTATGGGGGGGCCACGGCAGTACTTC. Amino acids: CASRLMGGPRQYF.

This chain uses TRBV7-8 with TRBJ2-7; TRBD2 agrees at 15 bases. The V gene end was trimmed by 0 bases and the J gene end by 0 bases; junction bases not matched to a gene: 9. The length of the CDR3 is 20 residues. In germline, CDR1 is SGHVS, CDR2 FQNEAQ. The CDR3: CASSLAPGTSGRPSSYEQYF. In DNA, the CDR3 is TGTGCCAGCAGCTTAGCACCAGGGACTAGCGGGAGGCCGAGCTCCTACGAGCAGTACTTC.

The chain uses TRBV9 and TRBJ2-1, with D perhaps TRBD2 (7 bases). The CDR3 is 16 amino acids. Trimming stripped 9 bases from V and 8 bases from J, with 27 bases between. Germline V lookup: CDR1 SGDLS, CDR2 YYNGEE. The CDR3 DNA follows: TGTGCCACTTCTCAATGGTCGGGGGGCCGTACCGATGAGCAGTTCTTC. This codes for CATSQWSGGRTDEQFF.

This chain uses TRBV6-5 with TRBJ1-2; a weak D match, TRBD1 (6 bases). The CDR3 is made up of 14 amino acids. V lost 9 bases to trimming and J lost 4 bases, with 18 bases between them. Per the germline V gene, CDR1 is MNHEY and CDR2 is SVGAGI. CDR3 residues: CASRGGLSLYGYTF. CDR3 nucleotide sequence: TGTGCCAGTAGGGGGGGGCTGTCCCTCTATGGCTACACCTTC.

This rearrangement joins TRBV18 to TRBJ2-5; maybe TRBD2 (6 bases). Deletions cut 2 bases from V and 4 bases from J, with 8 bases between. The V gene's germline CDR1 is KGHSH and CDR2 LQKENI. The CDR3 contains 13 residues. The CDR3 DNA sequence: TGTGCCAGCTCACCAGCCGGGGGAGAGACCCAGTACTTC. It specifies CASSPAGGETQYF.

This chain connects TRBV23-1 to TRBJ1-5, with 8 nucleotides matching TRBD1. TRBV23-1 is identified as an open reading frame with a role that is uncertain. Unmatched junction bases numbered 2, after V lost 0 bases and J lost 4 bases. CDR3 length equals 15 residues. CDR3: CASSQSTGANQPQHF. CDR3 nucleotides: TGCGCCAGCAGTCAATCGACAGGGGCAAATCAGCCCCAGCATTTT.

The V call is TRBV7-9, the J call TRBJ1-2, with 9 bases lining up with TRBD1. V lost 5 bases to trimming and J lost 8 bases; unmatched junction nucleotides: 15. CDR3 length: 16 residues. Germline V lookup: CDR1 SEHNR, CDR2 FQNEAQ (reference sequence). The CDR3 DNA is TGTGCCAGCAGCCCGATCGCGGGACAGGGTGTCAAGGGCTACACCTTC. Its protein is CASSPIAGQGVKGYTF. The whole variable domain, remainder taken from reference TRBV7-9 and TRBJ1-2, is DTGVSQNPRHKITKRGQNVTFRCDPISEHNRLYWYRQTLGQGPEFLTYFQNEAQLEKSRLLSDRFSAERPKGSFSTLEIQRTEQGDSAMYLCASSPIAGQGVKGYTFGSGTRLTVV.

This clone was detected only once. This chain connects TRBV7-2 to TRBJ2-1, with 9 bases aligning to TRBD1. The CDR3 extends over 13 amino acids. J lost 9 bases, V lost 6 bases, and 6 bases had no gene match. Germline lookup yields CDR1 SGHTA and CDR2 FQGNSA. The CDR3 DNA reads as TGTGCCAGCAGAGGGACAGGGAGAGGTGAGCAGTTCTTC. Protein product: CASRGTGRGEQFF.

The chain couples TRBV29-1 to TRBJ1-3; a possible D gene is TRBD1 (5 bases). CDR1 and CDR2 from the germline V gene are SQVTM and ANQGSEA. The CDR3 runs 14 residues. Trimming removed 4 bases from V and 0 bases from J, with 10 bases in between. The CDR3 here is CSVATGYSGNTIYF. CDR3 nucleotides: TGCAGCGTTGCTACAGGTTACTCTGGAAACACCATATATTTT.

CDR3 DNA sequence: TGTGCCAGCAGCGTAAGGACAGGGGGCACAGATACGCAGTATTTT. Translating gives CASSVRTGGTDTQYF. This chain joins TRBV11-2 and TRBJ2-3, with 9 bases lining up with TRBD1. The CDR3 contains 15 residues. Germline CDR1 is SGHAT and CDR2 is FQNNGV. V lost 5 bases, J lost 1 base, and 4 bases stayed unmatched.

The chain combines TRBV6-5 with TRBJ2-7; 9 bases are a match to TRBD1. The germline CDR1 and CDR2 sequences are MNHEY and SVGAGI. The CDR3 consists of 14 residues. V was clipped by 4 bases and J by 5 bases; unmatched bases: 6. CDR3 sequence: CASSSGQGLNEQYF. The CDR3 DNA is TGTGCCAGCAGTTCGGGACAGGGATTGAACGAGCAGTACTTC.

The J gene is TRBJ2-1, the V gene TRBV29-1; the match to TRBD2 covers 12 bases. V gave up 2 bases and J gave up 6 bases; unmatched junction bases: 8. The CDR3 has 16 amino acids. In germline, CDR1 is SQVTM, CDR2 ANQGSEA. The CDR3 DNA follows: TGCAGCGTTGAATCGGAGACTAGCGGGAGTCTCAATGAGCAGTTCTTC. This translates into CSVESETSGSLNEQFF.

The V gene is TRBV25-1, the J gene TRBJ2-5; no definite D call. Matching the DNA end better, TRBJ2-7 makes the J call doubtful. Per germline, CDR1 MGHDK and CDR2 SYGVNS. The CDR3 has 13 amino acids. The CDR3 coding sequence is TGTGCCAGCAGTGTGGGCTGGGTCAACGAGCAGTACTTC. Protein product: CASSVGWVNEQYF.

The chain combines TRBV5-1 with TRBJ1-1; TRBD1 agrees at 10 bases. Trimming removed 4 bases from V and 0 bases from J; junction bases left unmatched: 6. Germline assignment: CDR1 SGHRS and CDR2 YFSETQ. This CDR3 comprises 16 residues. The CDR3 DNA follows: TGCGCCAGCAGCGACGGACAGGGGGTTATGAACACTGAAGCTTTCTTT. It encodes CASSDGQGVMNTEAFF.

The V and J genes are TRBV11-2 and TRBJ1-2; the match to TRBD1 covers 7 bases. Germline lookup yields CDR1 SGHAT and CDR2 FQNNGV. The CDR3 has 14 amino acids. The V gene end was trimmed by 5 bases and the J gene end by 4 bases; junction bases not matched to a gene: 7. The CDR3 DNA sequence: TGTGCCAGCAGCCAAAACAGGGGTAGCTATGGCTACACCTTC. This translates into CASSQNRGSYGYTF.

This clone came up once. The chain joins TRBV10-3 to TRBJ1-1; 9 nucleotides align to TRBD1. From germline, CDR1 is ENHRY and CDR2 SYGVKD. This CDR3 is built from 15 residues. The V and J ends lost 2 bases and 5 bases, in that order; junction bases with no gene match: 6. CDR3 amino acids: CAISEQGQGRTEAFF. The CDR3 DNA reads as TGTGCCATCAGTGAGCAGGGACAGGGTCGGACTGAAGCTTTCTTT.

This clone was picked up a small number of times. The gene calls are TRBV5-4 and TRBJ2-7; 8 nucleotides align to TRBD2. Per germline, CDR1 SGHNT and CDR2 YYREEE (reference sequence). The CDR3 has 14 residues. The V gene end was trimmed by 0 bases and the J gene end by 3 bases; junction bases not matched to a gene: 2. CDR3 sequence: CASSLGTSNYEQYF. CDR3 DNA: TGTGCCAGCAGCTTGGGGACTAGCAACTACGAGCAGTACTTC.

The gene calls are TRBV6-6 and TRBJ2-5; perhaps TRBD1 as D (5 bases). CDR3 length: 13 amino acids. The V gene's germline CDR1 is MNHNY and CDR2 SVGAGI (reference sequence). V gave up 10 bases and J gave up 5 bases, with 17 bases separating them. CDR3 in DNA: TGTGCCATCGCGAGACCTCCAGGGGAGACCCAGTACTTC. Translating gives CAIARPPGETQYF.

This clone was seen once. CDR3 in amino acids: CASSVGVTDTQYF. The CDR3 region has the DNA TGTGCCAGCAGCGTCGGGGTTACAGATACGCAGTATTTT. The genes are TRBV5-4 and TRBJ2-3; tentatively, D is TRBD2 (5 bases). The CDR3 totals 13 residues. The germline V and J ends were trimmed by 4 bases and 3 bases, with 9 bases remaining between them. Per the germline V gene, CDR1 is SGHNT and CDR2 is YYREEE (reference sequence).

The V gene is TRBV5-5, the J gene TRBJ1-2; no reliable D call. The germline V gene encodes CDR1 SGHKS and CDR2 YYEKEE (reference sequence). The length of the CDR3 is 15 residues. Trimming removed 1 base from V and 3 bases from J, with 13 bases in between. DNA for the CDR3: TGTGCCAGCAGCTTGTATGGCAGCGTCGACTATGGCTACACCTTC. This translates into CASSLYGSVDYGYTF.

This chain joins TRBV9 and TRBJ2-3; 9 bases are shared with TRBD2. Germline loops: CDR1 SGDLS, CDR2 YYNGEE. The CDR3 extends over 16 amino acids. The ends lost 0 bases at V and 2 bases at J; junction bases unmatched: 4. The CDR3 spells CASSVGSGGPTDTQYF. The DNA of the CDR3 is TGTGCCAGCAGCGTAGGGAGCGGGGGGCCCACAGATACGCAGTATTTT.

V usage is TRBV7-2 and J usage is TRBJ2-7, with 9 positions matching TRBD2. The CDR3 spans 15 residues. CDR1 and CDR2 (germline): SGHTA, FQGNSA. J gave up 1 base and V 3 bases, and 4 bases lay outside the gene matches. CDR3 sequence (DNA): TGTGCCAGCAGCTTTGCGGCGGGAGGGTCCTACGAGCAGTACTTC. It is translated as CASSFAAGGSYEQYF.

The genes are TRBV18 and TRBJ2-7; 9 nucleotides match TRBD2. Trimming took 0 bases from V and 3 from J; bases not matched to a gene: 3. Germline CDR1 KGHSH, CDR2 LQKENI. This CDR3 comprises 15 residues. The CDR3 sequence is CASSPPLAGFYEQYF. CDR3 bases: TGTGCCAGCTCACCACCGCTAGCGGGATTCTACGAGCAGTACTTC.

The J gene is TRBJ2-5, the V gene TRBV18; TRBD1 agrees at 7 bases. The CDR3 spans 14 residues. Germline CDR1 is KGHSH and CDR2 is LQKENI. Trimming at V came to 1 base and at J to 5 bases, leaving 4 bases not matched to a gene. CDR3 sequence (DNA): TGTGCCAGCTCACCACGACAGGGTTCGGAGACCCAGTACTTC. It translates to CASSPRQGSETQYF.

The rearrangement joins TRBV18 to TRBJ1-1, with D possibly matching TRBD1 (6 bases). Germline assignment: CDR1 KGHSH and CDR2 LQKENI. Trimming cost V 2 bases and J 0 bases, with 16 bases left between them. The CDR3 is made up of 17 amino acids. CDR3 DNA sequence: TGTGCCAGCTCACCAGTAATTTCAGGGGTATTGAACACTGAAGCTTTCTTT. Amino acids: CASSPVISGVLNTEAFF. Together with reference TRBV18 and TRBJ1-1, the CDR3 gives the full variable domain: NAGVMQNPRHLVRRRGQEARLRCSPMKGHSHVYWYRQLPEEGLKFMVYLQKENIIDESGMPKERFSAEFPKEGPSILRIQQVVRGDSAAYFCASSPVISGVLNTEAFFGQGTRLTVV.

This clone was detected only once. The V call is TRBV4-2, the J call TRBJ1-5; D is unclear. Germline loops: CDR1 LGHNA, CDR2 YNFKEQ. The CDR3 runs to 15 residues. Trimming cost V 0 bases and J 2 bases, with 8 bases left between them. In DNA form, the CDR3 reads TGTGCCAGCAGCCAAGAGACCCAGGGCAATCAGCCCCAGCATTTT. Protein: CASSQETQGNQPQHF.

A few counts support this clone. The J gene is TRBJ1-4, the V gene TRBV7-9, with 8 bases identical to TRBD1. The germline gives CDR1 SEHNR, CDR2 FQNEAQ (reference sequence). The CDR3 consists of 14 residues. With V trimmed by 6 bases and J by 8 bases, 8 bases remained unmatched. The CDR3 DNA reads TGTGCCAGCAGTTCTGGACAGGGCGAGGAAAAACTGTTTTTT. Its translation is CASSSGQGEEKLFF.

J is TRBJ1-3 and V is TRBV7-8; possibly TRBD1 for D (6 bases). CDR3 length equals 14 residues. CDR1 is SGHVS, CDR2 FQNEAQ, per germline. The V end was cut by 5 bases, the J end by 2 bases, with 10 bases between. The CDR3 protein is CASSTQGAGNTIYF. CDR3 bases: TGTGCCAGCAGCACACAGGGTGCTGGAAACACCATATATTTT.